These 15 T cell receptor beta chains originate from one sample sequenced in a study of CXCR3-negative and CXCR3-positive naive CD8 T cells (dated by TCRdb to between 2018 and 2020). Data came from a NextSeq 550. The Human TCR Profiling Kit (MiLaboratory) was used to make UMI-labeled 5' RACE TRB cDNA libraries. TCRdb reprocessed the sequencing reads and holds a single record per CDR3 protein sequence, with no DNA. The sample table gives approximately 66,000 distinct CDR3 sequences. The top ten constitute roughly 1.5% of the sample. Sequenced sample: naive CXCR3- CD8+ T cells from blood. The cell subset or site tag for this specimen amounts to: CD45RO-CCR7+CD27+CD95- naive CD8+ T cells lacking CXCR3 (TNR3-). Receptors were obtained from a human donor in good health. Some clones in this sample may be carry-over from other donors' samples.

This chain uses TRBV19 with TRBJ2-7; checking the TCRdb D call of TRBD1 is not possible without DNA. CDR1 is LNHDA and CDR2 is SQIVND in the germline V gene (reference sequence). The CDR3 consists of 13 residues. The CDR3 loop is CASSYRGTYEQYF.

V and J are TRBV3-1 and TRBJ2-5; there is no DNA to check the TCRdb D call of TRBD2. The CDR3 has 18 residues. CDR1 and CDR2 (germline): LGHDT, YNNKEL (reference sequence). The CDR3 reads CASSSTMASGPLYGTQYF.

The chain links TRBV7-8 to TRBJ2-1. The germline V gene has CDR1 SGHVS and CDR2 FQNEAQ. This CDR3 is built from 15 residues. Here the CDR3 reads CASSSNDNSYNEQFF.

The chain has TRBV5-5 and TRBJ1-1; TCRdb selects TRBD1, and the lack of DNA leaves this call unchecked. Germline CDR1 and CDR2: SGHKS and YYEKEE (reference sequence). The CDR3 sequence is 14 residues long. CDR3 protein: CASSWTGQGSEAFF.

The gene calls are TRBV24-1 and TRBJ2-2; there is no DNA to check the TCRdb D call of TRBD1. Germline CDR1 and CDR2: KGHDR and SFDVKD. CDR3 size: 15 residues. This CDR3 reads CATRAGTGDTGELFF.

The chain has TRBV6-2 or TRBV6-3 and TRBJ2-3. The CDR3 is 13 amino acids. CDR1 MNHEY and CDR2 SVGEGT come from the germline V gene. The CDR3 sequence: CASSYHEADTQYF.

This CDR3 is CASSAPSGTSGGLTYNEQFF. The genes are TRBV21-1 and TRBJ2-1; TCRdb picks TRBD2, but there is no DNA to check that call. TRBV21-1 counts as a pseudogene. This CDR3 region has 20 residues.

The chain joins TRBV2 to TRBJ1-1; TCRdb outputs TRBD1, but without DNA this stays unchecked. The CDR3 contains 14 residues. Germline V lookup: CDR1 SNHLY, CDR2 FYNNEI. CDR3 sequence: CASNSPDRGTEAFF.

V and J are TRBV4-3 and TRBJ2-1. The CDR3 is 15 amino acids. CDR1 is LGHNA, CDR2 YSLEER, per germline. The chain's CDR3 is CASSQDFGSGNEQFF.

CDR3 sequence: CASSHVTGNTEAFF. V usage is TRBV4-1 and J usage is TRBJ1-1. Germline CDR1 is MGHRA and CDR2 is YSYEKL. The CDR3 loop spans 14 amino acids.

V and J are TRBV6-6 and TRBJ2-5; without DNA, the TCRdb call of TRBD2 cannot be checked. The CDR3 is 12 residues long. From germline, CDR1 is MNHNY and CDR2 SVGAGI (reference sequence). The CDR3 protein is CASSSGGETQYF.

V is TRBV29-1 and J is TRBJ2-7; TCRdb returns TRBD1, unconfirmable since there is no DNA. Germline V lookup: CDR1 SQVTM, CDR2 ANQGSEA. This CDR3 is 15 amino acids long. This CDR3 is CSVELQGATYYEQYF.

The rearrangement links TRBV7-3 to TRBJ1-1. Germline CDR1 SGHTA, CDR2 FQGTGA. This CDR3 region has 13 residues. CDR3 protein: CASSYDLNTEAFF.

The CDR3 is CASSLRTYEQYF. The chain carries TRBV11-1 and TRBJ2-7. The CDR3 runs to 12 residues. From germline, CDR1 is SGHAT and CDR2 FQDESV (reference sequence).

The V gene is TRBV5-1, the J gene TRBJ2-3; TCRdb's D gene call, TRBD2, goes unchecked for lack of DNA. Germline V lookup: CDR1 SGHRS, CDR2 YFSETQ. This CDR3 has 16 residues. CDR3 sequence reads: CASSSQEGWVADTQYF. Based on the CDR3 plus reference TRBV5-1 and TRBJ2-3, the full variable domain is KAGVTQTPRYLIKTRGQQVTLSCSPISGHRSVSWYQQTPGQGLQFLFEYFSETQRNKGNFPGRFSGRQFSNSRSEMNVSTLELGDSALYLCASSSQEGWVADTQYFGPGTRLTVL.